The next 4 T cell receptor beta chains were all read from a single sample in a study of blood T cell repertoires in COVID-19. TCRdb's copy holds only in-frame clones and misses some; the assay was immunoSEQ multiplex PCR. The top ten clones hold approximately 10% of a sample with 220,000 or so clones, about 86% of them seen once. Sequencing used peripheral blood. The source is a woman aged 45-60 years with COVID-19, enrolled during active disease.

V is TRBV14 and J is TRBJ2-4; D is ambiguous. CDR1 is SGHDN, CDR2 FVKESK, per germline. V was shortened by 0 bases and J by 0 bases, with 15 bases between the two germline ends. The length of the CDR3 is 18 residues. CDR3 loop: CASSQDRLPPLAKNIQYF. In DNA form, the CDR3 reads TGTGCCAGCAGCCAAGATAGACTTCCCCCCCTAGCCAAAAACATTCAGTACTTC. Full variable domain (missing parts from reference TRBV14 and TRBJ2-4): EAGVTQFPSHSVIEKGQTVTLRCDPISGHDNLYWYRRVMGKEIKFLLHFVKESKQDESGMPNNRFLAERTGGTYSTLKVQPAELEDSGVYFCASSQDRLPPLAKNIQYFGAGTRLSVL.

DNA for the CDR3: TGTGCCAGCAGTTCTACGTTAGTAACGAGAACTACGCAGTATTTT. Amino acid sequence: CASSSTLVTRTTQYF. The chain links TRBV27 to TRBJ2-3, with D hard to call. Germline V gene data show CDR1 as MNHEY and CDR2 as SMNVEV (reference sequence). CDR3 length: 15 amino acids. Trimming cost V 4 bases and J 8 bases, with 19 bases left between them.

V and J are TRBV12-5 and TRBJ2-3; TRBD2 agrees at 10 bases. Germline CDR1 LGHNT, CDR2 FRNRAP. The CDR3 contains 13 residues. CDR3 sequence reads: CAASGGSTDTQYF. Here the CDR3 DNA reads TGTGCCGCTAGCGGGGGTAGCACAGATACGCAGTATTTT.

This clone came up a few times. V gene TRBV6-5 combines with J gene TRBJ1-3, with 9 positions matching TRBD1. The CDR3 is made up of 14 amino acids. CDR1 is MNHEY, CDR2 SVGAGI, per germline. V shed 8 bases, J shed 2 bases, and the junction held 4 bases outside the gene matches. The DNA for the CDR3 is TGTGCCAGCGGCACAGGGGGCCCTGGAAACACCATATATTTT. Translated, it gives CASGTGGPGNTIYF.